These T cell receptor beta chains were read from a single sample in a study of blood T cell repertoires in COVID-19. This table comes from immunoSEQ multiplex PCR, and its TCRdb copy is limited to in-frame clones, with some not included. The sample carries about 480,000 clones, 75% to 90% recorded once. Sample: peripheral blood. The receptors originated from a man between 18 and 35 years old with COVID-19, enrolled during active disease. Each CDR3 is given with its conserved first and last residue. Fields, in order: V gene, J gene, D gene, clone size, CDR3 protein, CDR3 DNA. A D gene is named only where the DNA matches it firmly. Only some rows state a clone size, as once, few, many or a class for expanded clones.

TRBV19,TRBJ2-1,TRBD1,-,CASSIEGQGPYNEQFF,TGTGCCAGTAGTATAGAAGGACAGGGGCCCTACAATGAGCAGTTCTTC
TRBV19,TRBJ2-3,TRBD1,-,CASSKGTGVFTDTQYF,TGTGCCAGTAGTAAGGGGACAGGGGTTTTCACAGATACGCAGTATTTT
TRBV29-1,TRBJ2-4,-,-,CSVIGQGFNIQYF,TGCAGCGTCATTGGTCAGGGATTTAACATTCAGTACTTC
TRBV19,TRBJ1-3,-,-,CASSPQVRSGNTIYF,TGTGCCAGTAGTCCACAGGTTCGCTCTGGAAACACCATATATTTT
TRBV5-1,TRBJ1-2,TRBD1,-,CASSLVPSTGNGYTF,TGCGCCAGCAGCTTGGTTCCCTCGACAGGGAATGGCTACACCTTC
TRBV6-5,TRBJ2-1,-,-,CASSYSQTSYNEQFF,TGTGCCAGCAGTTACTCCCAGACAAGTTACAATGAGCAGTTCTTC
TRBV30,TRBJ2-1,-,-,CAWSVAYNEQFF,TGTGCCTGGAGTGTAGCATACAATGAGCAGTTCTTC
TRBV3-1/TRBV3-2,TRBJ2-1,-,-,CASSQAGTPIEQFF,TGTGCCAGCAGCCAAGCGGGGACTCCCATTGAGCAGTTCTTC
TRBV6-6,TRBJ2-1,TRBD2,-,CASSGPGLAGHNEQFF,TGTGCCAGCAGTGGCCCGGGACTAGCGGGACACAATGAGCAGTTCTTC
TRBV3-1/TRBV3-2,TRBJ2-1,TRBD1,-,CASSPWTGQGDEQFF,TGTGCCAGCAGCCCCTGGACAGGGCAGGGGGATGAGCAGTTCTTC
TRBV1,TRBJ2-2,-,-,CTSSQVSGRSNTGELFF,TGCACCAGCAGCCAAGTTTCAGGCAGGTCGAACACCGGGGAGCTGTTTTTT
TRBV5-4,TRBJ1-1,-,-,CASSLAGVVNTEAFF,TGTGCCAGCAGCTTGGCCGGGGTTGTGAACACTGAAGCTTTCTTT
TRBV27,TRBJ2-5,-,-,CASSFLTEIQETQYF,TGTGCCAGCAGTTTTCTGACAGAGATCCAGGAGACCCAGTACTTC
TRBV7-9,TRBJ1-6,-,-,CASSPGTRLWALHF,TGTGCCAGCAGCCCCGGGACACGGTTATGGGCCCTCCACTTT
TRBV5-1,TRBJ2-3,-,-,CASSWGDRSTDTQYF,TGCGCCAGCAGCTGGGGGGACAGAAGCACAGATACGCAGTATTTT
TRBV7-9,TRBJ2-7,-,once,CASMAETSGEQYF,TGTGCCAGCATGGCGGAGACCTCGGGCGAGCAGTACTTC
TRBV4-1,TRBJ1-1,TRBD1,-,CASSPQRTGGTEAFF,TGCGCCAGCAGCCCCCAGAGGACAGGGGGAACTGAAGCTTTCTTT
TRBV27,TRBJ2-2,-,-,CASSLLGLTGELFF,TGTGCCAGCAGTTTACTCGGACTAACCGGGGAGCTGTTTTTT
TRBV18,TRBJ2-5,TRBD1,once,CASSPLPRQTGQETQYF,TGTGCCAGCTCACCCTTACCTCGTCAGACAGGGCAAGAGACCCAGTACTTC
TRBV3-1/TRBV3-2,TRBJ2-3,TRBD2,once,CASSQGQAGLTDTQYF,TGTGCCAGCAGCCAAGGTCAAGCGGGGCTCACAGATACGCAGTATTTT
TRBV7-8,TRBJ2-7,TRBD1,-,CASSLYADREYEQYF,TGTGCCAGCAGCCTATACGCCGACAGGGAGTACGAGCAGTACTTC
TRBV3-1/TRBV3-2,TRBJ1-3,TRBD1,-,CASSQDRGSTIYF,TGTGCCAGCAGCCAAGACAGGGGGAGCACCATATATTTT
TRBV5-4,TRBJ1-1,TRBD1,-,CASSLTGAEAFF,TGTGCCAGCAGCTTGACAGGGGCTGAAGCTTTCTTT
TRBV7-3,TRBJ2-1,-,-,CASSTRQDNEQFF,TGTGCCAGCAGCACGCGACAAGACAATGAGCAGTTCTTC